These 18 T cell receptor beta chains share one sample of origin, sequenced in a study of naive and memory T cell subsets. Four PCR rounds used nested alpha and beta constant region primers plus the SP2 primer. TCRdb used MiXCR to reprocess the 5' RACE reads, holding one entry per CDR3 protein. Of about 62,000 distinct CDR3 sequences in the sample, 8% were seen once. An oligonucleotide containing a UMI was ligated to the 3' end of TCR cDNA. Receptors were obtained from a female donor in good health.

V gene TRBV12-5 combines with J gene TRBJ2-3; possibly TRBD1 for D (5 bases). With 3 bases removed from V and 1 base from J, the gap between germline ends came to 8 bases. This CDR3 comprises 14 residues. Per the germline V gene, CDR1 is LGHNT and CDR2 is FRNRAP. The CDR3 DNA follows: TGTGCTAGTGGTTTAGGGGCAGGCACAGATACGCAGTATTTT. It encodes CASGLGAGTDTQYF.

This clonotype was observed a handful of times. The rearrangement joins TRBV19 to TRBJ1-2, with a tentative D call TRBD1 (5 bases). The CDR3 is 12 residues long. Germline assignment: CDR1 LNHDA and CDR2 SQIVND (reference sequence). V was shortened by 3 bases and J by 7 bases, with 9 bases between the two germline ends. CDR3 DNA: TGTGCCAGTAGTATGGACACCATTGGCTACACCTTC. Residues: CASSMDTIGYTF.

In its sample, this clonotype was seen many times. The V gene is TRBV29-1, the J gene TRBJ2-1; D gene ambiguous. Trimming removed 5 bases at V and 4 bases at J, with 15 bases between. The V gene's germline CDR1 is SQVTM and CDR2 ANQGSEA. The CDR3 is made up of 14 amino acids. Here the CDR3 reads CSVQPQDLYNEQFF. CDR3 sequence (DNA): TGCAGCGTTCAACCTCAAGACCTATACAATGAGCAGTTCTTC.

This clonotype was picked up a small number of times. This chain uses TRBV6-2 or TRBV6-3 with TRBJ1-5, with a weak D call TRBD1 (5 bases). Germline values: CDR1 MNHEY, CDR2 SVGEGT. V lost 7 bases and J 4 bases, leaving 17 bases between the germline ends. The CDR3 loop spans 15 amino acids. The CDR3 reads CASTPLGAVNQPQHF. DNA for the CDR3: TGTGCCAGCACTCCCCTTGGGGCCGTAAATCAGCCCCAGCATTTT.

Only a few counts were recorded for this clonotype. The V call is TRBV12-3 or TRBV12-4, the J call TRBJ1-1, with a tentative D call TRBD1 (5 bases). This CDR3 has 16 amino acids. Deletions cut 6 bases from V and 4 bases from J, with 21 bases between. The CDR3 DNA reads TGTGCCAGCAGGTTTCGATTCGGGGGGGTGGGCACTGAAGCTTTCTTT. It encodes CASRFRFGGVGTEAFF.

The J gene is TRBJ2-1, the V gene TRBV29-1; TRBD2 might be the D (6 bases). V lost 4 bases and J 0 bases, leaving 7 bases between the germline ends. The CDR3 sequence is 13 residues long. CDR1 SQVTM and CDR2 ANQGSEA come from the germline V gene. The CDR3 DNA reads as TGCAGCGTTGCCGGGGGCTCCTACAATGAGCAGTTCTTC. It specifies CSVAGGSYNEQFF.

This clonotype was found a few times. The chain couples TRBV10-1 to TRBJ1-1; no definite D call. Germline V lookup: CDR1 WNHNN, CDR2 SYGVQD (reference sequence). Trimming left V 6 bases short and J 0 bases short, with 11 bases between. This CDR3 comprises 14 residues. The CDR3 nucleotides are TGCGCCAGCAGCAAGAGTACAGTGAACACTGAAGCTTTCTTT. Amino acid sequence: CASSKSTVNTEAFF.

The rearrangement links TRBV28 to TRBJ2-7, with D perhaps given as TRBD1 or TRBD2 (5 bases each). V shed 2 bases and J shed 2 bases, with 10 bases lying between them. Germline V gene data show CDR1 as MDHEN and CDR2 as SYDVKM. The CDR3 totals 14 residues. The CDR3 sequence is CASSLILGAYEQYF. The CDR3 DNA follows: TGTGCCAGCAGTTTAATTCTGGGGGCCTACGAGCAGTACTTC.

This clonotype was counted between two and nine times. V and J are TRBV3-1 and TRBJ1-6; D uncertain. The V end was cut by 4 bases, the J end by 5 bases, with 15 bases between. The length of the CDR3 is 16 residues. From germline, CDR1 is LGHDT and CDR2 YNNKEL (reference sequence). CDR3 DNA: TGTGCCAGCAGCCCGTCCCGGTCCCCCAATAATTCACCCCTCCACTTT. Protein: CASSPSRSPNNSPLHF.

The count of this clonotype is one. The rearrangement joins TRBV29-1 to TRBJ2-1; 12 bases are a match to TRBD2. The CDR3 sequence is 15 residues long. Germline V gene sequence: CDR1 SQVTM, CDR2 ANQGSEA. The trim removed 0 bases at V and 12 bases at J, leaving 9 bases unmatched. In DNA, the CDR3 is TGCAGCGTTGAAGATCCTAGCGGGAGGGCGGGTGTGCAGTTCTTC. As protein: CSVEDPSGRAGVQFF.

V and J are TRBV27 and TRBJ2-7; 8 bases line up with TRBD1. Germline CDR1 and CDR2: MNHEY and SMNVEV (reference sequence). The CDR3 is 14 amino acids. V was clipped by 7 bases and J by 3 bases; unmatched bases: 8. CDR3 nucleotides: TGTGCCAGCACCGACAGGGGTCCCCTCTACGAGCAGTACTTC. Its protein product is CASTDRGPLYEQYF.

The chain has TRBV10-3 and TRBJ2-1; 7 nucleotides line up with TRBD2. The CDR3 is made up of 16 amino acids. Per the germline V gene, CDR1 is ENHRY and CDR2 is SYGVKD. After removal of 8 bases from V and 6 bases from J, the junction contained 16 bases not matched to a gene. CDR3 DNA: TGTGCCATCGGAGGACCGGGACTATCATCTTTCAATGAGCAGTTCTTC. It specifies CAIGGPGLSSFNEQFF.

The V gene is TRBV7-2, the J gene TRBJ1-4, with D maybe TRBD1 (5 bases). Trimming shortened V by 3 bases and J by 5 bases, and 10 bases separated the two germline ends. Germline V gene lookup returns CDR1 SGHTA and CDR2 FQGNSA. CDR3 length: 14 amino acids. In DNA form, the CDR3 reads TGTGCCAGCAGCTTCCAGGGTGGAAATGAAAAACTGTTTTTT. This encodes CASSFQGGNEKLFF.

This clonotype was observed a few times. This chain connects TRBV7-2 to TRBJ2-3; D perhaps matches TRBD1 (6 bases). Trimming took off 1 base at V and 10 bases at J, with 15 bases between the two ends. CDR1 and CDR2 (germline): SGHTA, FQGNSA. This CDR3 is built from 14 residues. The CDR3 coding sequence is TGTGCCAGCAGCTTAGATGGGGGCAAGTTGGCGCAGTATTTT. It translates to CASSLDGGKLAQYF.

The table lists this clonotype with a few counts. The rearrangement joins TRBV20-1 to TRBJ2-3, with D uncertain. The CDR3 is made up of 11 amino acids. Germline V gene sequence: CDR1 DFQATT, CDR2 SNEGSKA (reference sequence). V dropped 8 bases and J dropped 6 bases, with 12 bases sitting between them. The CDR3 DNA is TGCAGTATGGCTCTAACGGATACGCAGTATTTT. Protein product: CSMALTDTQYF.

This clonotype was recorded at least ten times. The gene calls are TRBV29-1 and TRBJ2-1, with 11 positions matching TRBD1. The CDR3 totals 14 residues. Trimming at V came to 6 bases and at J to 2 bases, leaving 3 bases not matched to a gene. Germline V gene data show CDR1 as SQVTM and CDR2 as ANQGSEA. This CDR3 reads CSVGDRGAYNEQFF. In nucleotides, the CDR3 is TGCAGCGTGGGGGACAGGGGGGCCTACAATGAGCAGTTCTTC.

This chain joins TRBV5-1 and TRBJ2-2, with 11 bases lining up with TRBD2. This CDR3 has 16 residues. V trimming: 0 bases; J trimming: 7 bases; junction bases outside the gene matches: 5. Germline values: CDR1 SGHRS, CDR2 YFSETQ. This CDR3 is CASSLELAGEVGELFF. DNA for the CDR3: TGCGCCAGCAGCTTGGAACTAGCGGGGGAGGTCGGGGAGCTGTTTTTT. The variable domain in full, completed from reference TRBV5-1 and TRBJ2-2, reads KAGVTQTPRYLIKTRGQQVTLSCSPISGHRSVSWYQQTPGQGLQFLFEYFSETQRNKGNFPGRFSGRQFSNSRSEMNVSTLELGDSALYLCASSLELAGEVGELFFGEGSRLTVL.

The V call is TRBV5-1, the J call TRBJ2-5; D not certain. V dropped 0 bases and J dropped 2 bases, with 11 bases sitting between them. This CDR3 has 15 residues. The V gene's germline CDR1 is SGHRS and CDR2 YFSETQ. Here the CDR3 reads CASSLGASQQETQYF. The CDR3 bases are TGCGCCAGCAGCTTGGGGGCCAGCCAACAAGAGACCCAGTACTTC.